This T cell receptor beta chain was recovered during a study of T-cell reconstitution after alpha-beta-depleted transplantation in children. The study's findings and limits: When one year had passed after transplant, most T-cell counts and diversity came from newly produced T cells. Reportedly, alpha-beta T cells present about two months post-transplant originated from several hundred expanded clones of graft origin.

This clonotype was detected many times. As yet, its antigen is unknown. At one boundary the junction diverges from the germline segment, which might be a read error. The CDR3 runs to 13 residues. Looked up from germline, CDR1 is SGHTA and CDR2 is FQGNSA. This sample's TCRbeta library carried unique molecular identifier barcodes. TCRdb called the PCR reads again in MiXCR, with one record for every CDR3 protein. The table shows about 140,000 distinct CDR3 sequences, with about 9% occurring only once. The chain links TRBV7-2 to TRBJ2-5; D gene ambiguous. The material was PBMCs, mostly from graft donor cells, obtained 180 days after TCRalphabeta/CD19-depleted stem cell transplant. The sequence was obtained from a female patient aged 2 to 10 who had a stem cell transplant for congenital amegakaryocytic thrombocytopenia, so the T cells may come from the graft donor. CDR3 in amino acids: CASSVAARETQYF. CDR3 coding DNA: TGTGCCAGCAGCGTAGCAGCCCGGGAGACCCAGTACTTC.